These T cell receptor beta chains were read from a single sample in a study of metastatic and nonmetastatic thyroid tumors. MiXCR re-clonotyped the PCR reads for TCRdb. The sample includes tens of thousands of clones, about 20% of them seen just once. Sequencing used blood. The receptors derive from a female donor with papillary thyroid cancer or a benign thyroid nodule (not recorded which). Some clones in this sample may be carry-over from other donors' samples. The CDR3 runs from the conserved cysteine through the conserved F or W. A D gene is named only where the DNA matches it firmly. Only part of the rows carry a size: once, few, many, or a class if the clone is expanded.

TRBD2	TRBJ2-1	TRBV20-1	many	CSAQGSGGSFYNEQFF	TGCAGTGCTCAAGGTAGCGGGGGGAGCTTTTACAATGAGCAGTTCTTC
-	TRBJ1-3	TRBV6-1	-	CASSIFNTIYF	TGTGCCAGCAGTATTTTTAACACCATATATTTT
-	TRBJ2-7	TRBV20-1	few	CSAVPTGHEQYF	TGCAGTGCAGTTCCGACGGGGCACGAGCAGTACTTC
-	TRBJ2-7	TRBV5-1	many	CASRTGLENYEQYF	TGCGCCAGCAGAACGGGACTCGAGAACTACGAGCAGTACTTC
-	TRBJ2-1	TRBV30	many	CAWSERNNEQFF	TGTGCCTGGAGTGAAAGGAACAATGAGCAGTTCTTC
-	TRBJ2-7	TRBV13	many	CASSLVGPKSSYEQYF	TGTGCCAGCAGCTTAGTGGGGCCTAAGAGCTCCTACGAGCAGTACTTC
TRBD2	TRBJ2-1	TRBV12-3/TRBV12-4	many	CASSSASGKVDNEQFF	TGTGCCAGCAGTTCCGCTAGCGGGAAGGTCGACAATGAGCAGTTCTTC
-	TRBJ2-5	TRBV2	many	CASSAGMQETQYF	TGTGCCAGCAGTGCCGGGATGCAAGAGACCCAGTACTTC
-	TRBJ1-2	TRBV6-4	-	CASSEYSGYCYTF	TGTGCCAGCAGTGAATACAGCGGCTATTGCTACACCTTC
-	TRBJ1-1	TRBV3-1	many	CASSQGLYTEAFF	TGTGCCAGCAGCCAAGGGCTTTACACTGAAGCTTTCTTT
TRBD1	TRBJ2-7	TRBV5-5	many	CASSPVDRGREQYF	TGTGCCAGCAGCCCCGTGGACAGGGGACGGGAGCAGTACTTC
TRBD2	TRBJ2-1	TRBV29-1	many	CSATEPGLAGGEQFF	TGCAGCGCCACCGAACCGGGACTAGCGGGAGGGGAGCAGTTCTTC
-	TRBJ1-1	TRBV24-1	-	CATSDLQGSAANTEAFF	TGTGCCACCAGTGATTTGCAAGGGTCGGCGGCAAACACTGAAGCTTTCTTT
TRBD2	TRBJ2-7	TRBV20-1	-	CSARLAGVMYEQYF	TGCAGTGCTAGGCTAGCGGGAGTCATGTACGAGCAGTACTTC
TRBD1	TRBJ1-1	TRBV7-6	-	CASSSQGVNTEAFF	TGTGCCAGCAGCTCACAGGGGGTGAACACTGAAGCTTTCTTT
-	TRBJ2-3	TRBV2	many	CASSRDPIWQYF	TGTGCCAGCAGTCGGGACCCCATTTGGCAGTATTTT